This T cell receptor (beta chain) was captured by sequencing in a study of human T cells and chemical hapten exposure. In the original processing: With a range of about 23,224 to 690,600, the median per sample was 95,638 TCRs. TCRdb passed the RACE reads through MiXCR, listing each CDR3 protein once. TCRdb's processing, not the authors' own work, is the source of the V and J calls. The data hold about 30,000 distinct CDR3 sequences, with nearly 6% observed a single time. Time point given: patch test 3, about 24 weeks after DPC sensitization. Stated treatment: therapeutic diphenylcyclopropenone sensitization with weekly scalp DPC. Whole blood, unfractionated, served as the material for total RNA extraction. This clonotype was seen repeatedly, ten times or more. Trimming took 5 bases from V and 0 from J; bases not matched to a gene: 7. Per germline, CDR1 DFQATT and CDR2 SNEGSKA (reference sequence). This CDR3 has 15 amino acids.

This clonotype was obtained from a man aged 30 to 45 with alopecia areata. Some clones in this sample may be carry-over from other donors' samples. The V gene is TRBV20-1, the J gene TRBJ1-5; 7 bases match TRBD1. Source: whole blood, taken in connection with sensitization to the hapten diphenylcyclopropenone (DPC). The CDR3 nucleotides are TGCAGTGCTCTACGACAGGGCTATAGCAATCAGCCCCAGCATTTT. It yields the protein CSALRQGYSNQPQHF.